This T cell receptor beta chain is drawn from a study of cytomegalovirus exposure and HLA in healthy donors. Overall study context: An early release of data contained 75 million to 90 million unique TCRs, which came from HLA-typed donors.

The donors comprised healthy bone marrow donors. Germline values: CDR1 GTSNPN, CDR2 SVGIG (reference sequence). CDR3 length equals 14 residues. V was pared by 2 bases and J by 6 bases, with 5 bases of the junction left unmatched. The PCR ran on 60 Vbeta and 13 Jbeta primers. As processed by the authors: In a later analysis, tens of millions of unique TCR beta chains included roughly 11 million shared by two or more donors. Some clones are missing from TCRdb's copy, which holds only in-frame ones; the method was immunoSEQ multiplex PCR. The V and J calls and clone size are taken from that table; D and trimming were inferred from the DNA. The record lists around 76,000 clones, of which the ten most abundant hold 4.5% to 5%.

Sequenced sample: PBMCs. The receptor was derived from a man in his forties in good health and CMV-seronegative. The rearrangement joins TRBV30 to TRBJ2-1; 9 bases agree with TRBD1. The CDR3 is CAWSKGQGSNEQFF. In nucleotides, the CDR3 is TGTGCCTGGAGTAAAGGACAGGGGAGCAATGAGCAGTTCTTC.